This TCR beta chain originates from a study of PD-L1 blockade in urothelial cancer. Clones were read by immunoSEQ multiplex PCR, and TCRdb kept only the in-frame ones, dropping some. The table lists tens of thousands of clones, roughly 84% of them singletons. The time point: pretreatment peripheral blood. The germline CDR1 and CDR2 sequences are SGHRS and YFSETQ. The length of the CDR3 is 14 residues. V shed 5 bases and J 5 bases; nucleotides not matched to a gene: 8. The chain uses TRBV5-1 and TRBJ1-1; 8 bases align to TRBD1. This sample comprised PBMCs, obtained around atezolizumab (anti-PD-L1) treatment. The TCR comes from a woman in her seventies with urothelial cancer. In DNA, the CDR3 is TGCGCCAGCAGACAAACAGGGGGATATACTGAAGCTTTCTTT. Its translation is CASRQTGGYTEAFF.